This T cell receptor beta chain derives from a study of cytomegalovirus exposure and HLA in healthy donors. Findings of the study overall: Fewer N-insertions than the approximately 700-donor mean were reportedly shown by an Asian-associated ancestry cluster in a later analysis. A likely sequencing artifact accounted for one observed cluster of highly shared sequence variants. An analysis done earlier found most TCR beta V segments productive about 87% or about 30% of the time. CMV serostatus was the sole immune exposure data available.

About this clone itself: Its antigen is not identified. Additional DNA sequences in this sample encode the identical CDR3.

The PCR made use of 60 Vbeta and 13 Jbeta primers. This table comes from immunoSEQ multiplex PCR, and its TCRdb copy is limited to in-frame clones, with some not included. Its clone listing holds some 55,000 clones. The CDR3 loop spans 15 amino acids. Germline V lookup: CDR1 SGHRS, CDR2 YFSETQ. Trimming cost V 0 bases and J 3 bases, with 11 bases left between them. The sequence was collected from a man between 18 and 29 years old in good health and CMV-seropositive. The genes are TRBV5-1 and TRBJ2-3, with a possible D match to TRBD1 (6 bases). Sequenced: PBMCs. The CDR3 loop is CASSLEDRNTDTQYF. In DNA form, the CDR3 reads TGCGCCAGCAGCTTGGAAGACAGGAATACAGATACGCAGTATTTT.